The clone carrying this TCR beta chain was seen ten or more times. Through Arm-PCR of CDR3 regions and iRepertoire HTBI primers, TCR beta libraries were built. TCRdb redid the calling of the multiplex PCR reads with MiXCR, one entry per CDR3 protein. The sample lists 300,000 to 400,000 distinct CDR3 sequences, 15% to 19% occurring once. This entry comes from a study of regulatory T cells in long-lasting Graves disease. This CDR3 contains 18 residues. Germline lookup yields CDR1 KGHDR and CDR2 SFDVKD. The V segment lost 7 bases and the J segment 5 bases; nucleotides outside the gene matches: 19. Time point meaning: newly diagnosed GD, antithyroid drugs for less than 3 months. From RNA extracted from PBMCs, the TCR library was made.

Sequenced material: peripheral blood mononuclear cells (PBMCs), taken at new diagnosis, from a patient treated with antithyroid drugs. The rearrangement joins TRBV24-1 to TRBJ2-5; 9 positions agree with TRBD2. The source of this sequence is a female donor with Graves disease. As DNA, the CDR3 is TGTGCCACCAGCAGGACAGGCAGTAGCGGGAGTTGGGTGGAGACCCAGTACTTC. Its translation: CATSRTGSSGSWVETQYF.